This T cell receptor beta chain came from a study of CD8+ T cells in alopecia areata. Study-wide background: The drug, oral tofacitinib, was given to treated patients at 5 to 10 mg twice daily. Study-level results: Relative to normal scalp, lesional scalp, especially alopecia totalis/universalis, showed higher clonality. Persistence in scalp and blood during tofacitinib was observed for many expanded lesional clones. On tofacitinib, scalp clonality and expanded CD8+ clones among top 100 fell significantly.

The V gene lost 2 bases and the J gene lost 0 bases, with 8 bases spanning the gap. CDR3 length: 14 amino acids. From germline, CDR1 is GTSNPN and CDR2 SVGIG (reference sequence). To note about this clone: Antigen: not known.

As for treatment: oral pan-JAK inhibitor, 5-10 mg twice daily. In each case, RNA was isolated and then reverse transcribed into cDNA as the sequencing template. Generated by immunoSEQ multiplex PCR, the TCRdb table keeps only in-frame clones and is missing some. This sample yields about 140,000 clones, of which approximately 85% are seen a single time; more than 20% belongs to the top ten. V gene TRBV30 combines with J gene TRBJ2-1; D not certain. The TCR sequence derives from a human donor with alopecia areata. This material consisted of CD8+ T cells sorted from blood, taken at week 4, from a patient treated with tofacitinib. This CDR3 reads CAWSPESSYNEQFF. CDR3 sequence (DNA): TGTGCCTGGAGTCCAGAGAGCTCCTACAATGAGCAGTTCTTC.